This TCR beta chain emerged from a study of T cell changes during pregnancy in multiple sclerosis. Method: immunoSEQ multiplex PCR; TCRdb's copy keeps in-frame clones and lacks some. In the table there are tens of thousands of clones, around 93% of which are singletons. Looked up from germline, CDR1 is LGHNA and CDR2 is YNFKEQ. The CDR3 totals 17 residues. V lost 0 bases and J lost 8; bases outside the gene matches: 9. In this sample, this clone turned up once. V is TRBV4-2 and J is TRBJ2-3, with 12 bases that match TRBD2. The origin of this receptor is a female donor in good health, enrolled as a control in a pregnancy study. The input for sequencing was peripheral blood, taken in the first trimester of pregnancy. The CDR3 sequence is CASSQDSSGGALGTQYF. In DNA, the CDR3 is TGTGCCAGCAGCCAAGACTCTAGCGGGGGGGCCCTAGGTACGCAGTATTTT.